This T cell receptor (beta chain) was captured in a study of identical twins. Study-wide points: Analyses based on zero insertions could be partly confounded by invariant MAIT and iNKT cells.

V was cut by 1 base and J by 2 bases, with 15 bases left in between. This CDR3 has 16 residues. Germline lookup yields CDR1 SGHRS and CDR2 YFSETQ. This clonotype was seen many times. The target antigen is unknown. TCRdb used MiXCR to reprocess the 5' RACE reads, holding one entry per CDR3 protein. This sample yields some 240,000 distinct CDR3 sequences, of which about 11% are seen a single time; 9% to 10% belongs to the top ten. The sequenced material came from memory T cells sorted from blood. The chain links TRBV5-1 to TRBJ1-1; D unclear. This sequence originates from a man aged 50-59 years in good health. CDR3 protein: CASSLMPGGRNTEAFF. The CDR3 DNA reads TGCGCCAGCAGCTTGATGCCAGGAGGCCGAAACACTGAAGCTTTCTTT. The whole variable domain, remainder taken from reference TRBV5-1 and TRBJ1-1, is KAGVTQTPRYLIKTRGQQVTLSCSPISGHRSVSWYQQTPGQGLQFLFEYFSETQRNKGNFPGRFSGRQFSNSRSEMNVSTLELGDSALYLCASSLMPGGRNTEAFFGQGTRLTVV.